The 27 T cell receptor beta chains below were found in one sample sequenced in a study of T cell changes during pregnancy in multiple sclerosis. Sequenced by immunoSEQ multiplex PCR; TCRdb stores in-frame clones only, minus some. Of around 60,000 clones in the sample, roughly 90% were seen once. Specimen: peripheral blood, collected in the third trimester of pregnancy. All receptors derive from a female donor in good health, enrolled as a control in a pregnancy study.

This rearrangement joins TRBV5-1 to TRBJ2-5; possible D gene TRBD2, 6 bases. This CDR3 spans 14 amino acids. V was clipped by 4 bases and J by 3 bases, with 13 bases between them. CDR1 and CDR2 (germline): SGHRS, YFSETQ. This CDR3 reads CASSHTGGEETQYF. DNA for the CDR3: TGCGCCAGCAGCCACACCGGCGGGGAAGAGACCCAGTACTTC.

This sequence joins TRBV4-2 and TRBJ2-7, with D possibly TRBD1 on 5 matching bases. The V end lost 0 bases, the J end lost 4 bases, and 13 bases lay between the germline ends. CDR3 length: 15 amino acids. The germline gives CDR1 LGHNA, CDR2 YNFKEQ. In DNA, the CDR3 is TGTGCCAGCAGCCAAGATTTAGGCAGGGTTTACGAGCAGTACTTC. Residues: CASSQDLGRVYEQYF.

The chain links TRBV7-9 to TRBJ1-2; TRBD1 aligns across 9 bases. Germline V gene data show CDR1 as SEHNR and CDR2 as FQNEAQ (reference sequence). The CDR3 sequence is 16 residues long. V shed 5 bases and J 7 bases; nucleotides not matched to a gene: 14. CDR3 region: CASSAGTGKGLGGYTF. Written as DNA, the CDR3 is TGTGCCAGCAGCGCCGGGACAGGGAAGGGTTTGGGTGGCTACACCTTC.

This clone showed up just once. V gene TRBV5-6 combines with J gene TRBJ2-3, with TRBD2 matching 13 bases. V gave up 4 bases and J gave up 2 bases; unmatched junction bases: 7. Looked up from germline, CDR1 is SGHDT and CDR2 is YYEEEE. The CDR3 sequence is 17 residues long. The CDR3 nucleotides are TGTGCCAGCAGCCTGCGGGGGACTAGCGGGAACACAGATACGCAGTATTTT. Encoded protein: CASSLRGTSGNTDTQYF.

The genes are TRBV5-4 and TRBJ2-3; 7 bases align to TRBD1. The trim removed 5 bases at V and 2 bases at J, leaving 5 bases unmatched. CDR1 and CDR2 from the germline V gene are SGHNT and YYREEE (reference sequence). The CDR3 totals 14 residues. DNA for the CDR3: TGTGCCAGCAGTCAGGACAGGCACACAGATACGCAGTATTTT. Encoded protein: CASSQDRHTDTQYF.

The V call is TRBV5-4, the J call TRBJ2-1; 7 bases match TRBD2. The V gene's germline CDR1 is SGHNT and CDR2 YYREEE (reference sequence). There are 16 residues in the CDR3. V gave up 4 bases and J gave up 7 bases; unmatched junction bases: 14. CDR3 DNA sequence: TGTGCCAGCAGCCTCTTTGGGAGGGCCCTTGGGAATGAGCAGTTCTTC. Protein: CASSLFGRALGNEQFF.

The gene calls are TRBV5-6 and TRBJ1-5; D possibly corresponds to TRBD1 (6 bases). The germline V and J ends were trimmed by 0 bases and 7 bases, with 11 bases remaining between them. This CDR3 region has 14 residues. Germline V gene sequence: CDR1 SGHDT, CDR2 YYEEEE. In nucleotides, the CDR3 is TGTGCCAGCAGCTTGGGACAGGCAGTGCAGCCCCAGCATTTT. Protein sequence: CASSLGQAVQPQHF.

This chain joins TRBV5-1 and TRBJ2-1; TRBD1 might be the D (6 bases). The V gene lost 0 bases and the J gene lost 6 bases, with 13 bases spanning the gap. Looked up from germline, CDR1 is SGHRS and CDR2 is YFSETQ. The CDR3 extends over 15 amino acids. CDR3: CASSLVTGTGNEQFF. DNA for the CDR3: TGCGCCAGCAGCTTGGTGACAGGAACTGGCAATGAGCAGTTCTTC. Using reference TRBV5-1 and TRBJ2-1 for the parts outside the CDR3, the full variable domain is KAGVTQTPRYLIKTRGQQVTLSCSPISGHRSVSWYQQTPGQGLQFLFEYFSETQRNKGNFPGRFSGRQFSNSRSEMNVSTLELGDSALYLCASSLVTGTGNEQFFGPGTRLTVL.

The chain recombines TRBV19 with TRBJ2-3, with D possibly TRBD2 on 6 matching bases. The V gene's germline CDR1 is LNHDA and CDR2 SQIVND (reference sequence). The CDR3 extends over 18 amino acids. The V and J ends lost 5 bases and 0 bases respectively, with 21 bases between them. CDR3 protein: CASSASSAEAGSTDTQYF. The DNA for the CDR3 is TGTGCCAGTAGTGCCAGCTCCGCCGAAGCGGGTAGCACAGATACGCAGTATTTT.

A single count supports this clone. V is TRBV27 and J is TRBJ2-5; tentative D call: TRBD2 (6 bases). Looked up from germline, CDR1 is MNHEY and CDR2 is SMNVEV (reference sequence). The V end was cut by 4 bases, the J end by 0 bases, with 15 bases between. CDR3 length: 16 residues. The CDR3 nucleotides are TGTGCCAGCAGTTCGGAGGCGGGGTCGGACCAAGAGACCCAGTACTTC. It codes for CASSSEAGSDQETQYF.

The V and J genes are TRBV19 and TRBJ2-7; the match to TRBD2 covers 7 bases. The germline gives CDR1 LNHDA, CDR2 SQIVND (reference sequence). Trimming removed 6 bases from V and 7 bases from J; junction bases left unmatched: 9. This CDR3 has 13 amino acids. The CDR3 sequence: CASRGGNEWEQYF. The DNA for the CDR3 is TGTGCCAGTAGGGGGGGGAACGAGTGGGAGCAGTACTTC.

V is TRBV28 and J is TRBJ2-5; possible D gene TRBD1, 6 bases. CDR3 size: 15 residues. Deletions cut 5 bases from V and 5 bases from J, with 18 bases between. CDR1 MDHEN and CDR2 SYDVKM come from the germline V gene. This chain's CDR3 is CASSTPLDSRETQYF. The CDR3 DNA reads TGTGCCAGCAGTACTCCCTTGGACAGCCGGGAGACCCAGTACTTC. Full variable domain (outside the CDR3, taken from reference TRBV28 and TRBJ2-5): DVKVTQSSRYLVKRTGEKVFLECVQDMDHENMFWYRQDPGLGLRLIYFSYDVKMKEKGDIPEGYSVSREKKERFSLILESASTNQTSMYLCASSTPLDSRETQYFGPGTRLLVL.

The rearrangement joins TRBV9 to TRBJ2-7; a possible D gene is TRBD2 (5 bases). V was shortened by 4 bases and J by 7 bases, with 21 bases between the two germline ends. CDR3 length: 15 residues. CDR1 and CDR2 from the germline V gene are SGDLS and YYNGEE. CDR3 residues: CASSPPPGSQREQYF. The CDR3 DNA reads TGTGCCAGCAGCCCCCCCCCGGGGTCTCAGAGGGAGCAGTACTTC.

The chain carries TRBV28 and TRBJ1-5, with 7 bases fitting TRBD1. This CDR3 region has 15 residues. CDR1 MDHEN and CDR2 SYDVKM come from the germline V gene. Trimming removed 6 bases from V and 5 bases from J; junction bases left unmatched: 10. CDR3 sequence (DNA): TGTGCCAGCAGGATAAACCGGGACAGATATCAGCCCCAGCATTTT. This encodes CASRINRDRYQPQHF.

This clone has a handful of counts. The chain is built from TRBV30 and TRBJ1-6, with 8 bases identical to TRBD1. Germline-derived CDR1 and CDR2 are GTSNPN and SVGIG (reference sequence). V dropped 1 base and J dropped 0; count of bases not matched to a gene: 8. The CDR3 consists of 18 residues. CDR3 region: CAWSGSGRGLSYNSPLHF. Written as DNA, the CDR3 is TGTGCCTGGAGTGGTTCGGGCAGGGGGCTCTCCTATAATTCACCCCTCCACTTT.

The chain couples TRBV5-4 to TRBJ2-3; D may be TRBD2 (6 bases). The CDR3 covers 14 residues. Germline V CDR1 and CDR2: SGHNT, YYREEE (reference sequence). With 2 bases removed from V and 4 bases from J, the gap between germline ends came to 11 bases. CDR3 nucleotide sequence: TGTGCCAGCAGCTTCTCTTCGGGAGCAGATACGCAGTATTTT. It yields the protein CASSFSSGADTQYF.

The V call is TRBV28, the J call TRBJ1-5; no clear D gene. Trimming took 9 bases from V and 7 from J, leaving 16 bases between them. Germline V CDR1 and CDR2: MDHEN, SYDVKM. The CDR3 is 13 residues long. CDR3 protein: CASGRARNQPQHF. The CDR3 bases are TGTGCCAGTGGGAGGGCCAGAAACCAGCCCCAGCATTTT.

This clone appeared a few times. The chain is built from TRBV6-6 and TRBJ2-7, with TRBD1 as a possible D gene (5 bases). Germline lookup yields CDR1 MNHNY and CDR2 SVGAGI (reference sequence). The CDR3 length is 13 residues. The ends were cut back, 8 bases at V and 2 bases at J, with 13 bases in the middle. CDR3 sequence reads: CASCGAPTYEQYF. In DNA form, the CDR3 reads TGTGCCAGCTGTGGGGCACCAACCTACGAGCAGTACTTC.

This chain links TRBV2 with TRBJ2-1; TRBD2 agrees at 8 bases. Trimming at V came to 1 base and at J to 5 bases, leaving 4 bases not matched to a gene. The CDR3 loop spans 15 amino acids. Germline values: CDR1 SNHLY, CDR2 FYNNEI. CDR3 sequence reads: CASSEEVLADNEQFF. For the CDR3, the DNA is TGTGCCAGCAGTGAAGAGGTACTAGCGGACAATGAGCAGTTCTTC.

This chain connects TRBV7-6 to TRBJ1-3; D possibly corresponds to TRBD1 (5 bases). The V gene lost 4 bases and the J gene lost 0 bases, with 7 bases spanning the gap. CDR1 SGHVS and CDR2 FNYEAQ come from the germline V gene. The CDR3 has 14 residues. CDR3 loop: CASSSDSSGNTIYF. For the CDR3, the DNA is TGTGCCAGCAGCTCCGACAGCTCTGGAAACACCATATATTTT.

This clone has just one count. The rearrangement joins TRBV7-9 to TRBJ1-4; possible D gene TRBD1, 6 bases. Germline CDR1 SEHNR, CDR2 FQNEAQ (reference sequence). The CDR3 consists of 16 residues. V was cut by 6 bases and J by 5 bases, with 19 bases left in between. The CDR3 spells CASSHPTGGGNEKLFF. Written as DNA, the CDR3 is TGTGCCAGCAGTCACCCCACGGGGGGCGGGAATGAAAAACTGTTTTTT.

The rearrangement uses TRBV7-9 and TRBJ1-2; 9 nucleotides align to TRBD1. This CDR3 comprises 14 residues. V was clipped by 5 bases and J by 6 bases; unmatched bases: 7. Germline assignment: CDR1 SEHNR and CDR2 FQNEAQ (reference sequence). The chain's CDR3 is CASSLTGGADGYTF. DNA for the CDR3: TGTGCCAGCAGCCTTACAGGGGGCGCGGATGGCTACACCTTC.

This chain joins TRBV9 and TRBJ1-3; D might be TRBD1 (5 bases). V was shortened by 2 bases and J by 0 bases, with 12 bases between the two germline ends. The CDR3 spans 16 residues. Germline V gives CDR1 SGDLS, CDR2 YYNGEE. Here the CDR3 DNA reads TGTGCCAGCAGCGTCGCGACAGCTAGCTCTGGAAACACCATATATTTT. Protein sequence: CASSVATASSGNTIYF.

This chain uses TRBV4-1 with TRBJ2-3; 9 nucleotides align to TRBD2. The V and J ends lost 1 base and 6 bases, in that order; junction bases with no gene match: 8. The CDR3 has 16 residues. From germline, CDR1 is MGHRA and CDR2 YSYEKL. The CDR3 DNA follows: TGCGCCAGCAGCCAAGGTCTGGCGGGGGGGTTGGATACGCAGTATTTT. Its protein is CASSQGLAGGLDTQYF.

The J gene is TRBJ2-1, the V gene TRBV6-6; weak D call: TRBD2 (5 bases). Trimming cost V 4 bases and J 8 bases, with 15 bases left between them. In germline, CDR1 is MNHNY, CDR2 SVGAGI (reference sequence). This CDR3 has 14 residues. In nucleotides, the CDR3 is TGTGCCAGCAGTTTTCTGAGCCCGGAGGATGAGCAGTTCTTC. Translation: CASSFLSPEDEQFF.

In nucleotides, the CDR3 is TGTGCCAGCAGCCGTCAAAGGGGGCGCCAAGAGACCCAGTACTTC. It encodes CASSRQRGRQETQYF. The V and J genes are TRBV7-7 and TRBJ2-5, with 7 bases lining up with TRBD1. The CDR3 length is 15 residues. Per germline, CDR1 SSHAT and CDR2 FNYEAQ (reference sequence). With V trimmed by 5 bases and J by 1 base, 7 bases remained unmatched.

The rearrangement uses TRBV6-6 and TRBJ1-1; TRBD1 matches 8 bases. The germline gives CDR1 MNHNY, CDR2 SVGAGI (reference sequence). The CDR3 runs to 14 residues. With V trimmed by 10 bases and J by 4 bases, 11 bases remained unmatched. The DNA for the CDR3 is TGTGCCACTTCAGGGGGCTCGGTCCCCACTGAAGCTTTCTTT. Protein sequence: CATSGGSVPTEAFF.